This passage covers 25 T cell receptor beta chains from one sample sequenced in a study of cytomegalovirus exposure and HLA in healthy donors (dated by TCRdb to the late 2010s). Libraries came from the immunoSEQ multiplex PCR assay. For the multiplex PCR, a mixture combining 60 forward primers for TCR Vbeta segments and 13 reverse primers for TCR Jbeta segments was used. In its TCRdb copy, this immuneACCESS table keeps in-frame sequences only and misses some clones. Where compared with another copy, unresolved V genes explain less than half of these, and the others have no known cause. The sample table lists roughly 200,000 clones, roughly 70% of them with a count of one. Roughly 2.8% of the sample lies in the top ten. The sequencing sample was made of PBMCs. The receptors here all came from a male donor in good health and CMV-seronegative.

This clone has more than one count but fewer than ten. The DNA for the CDR3 is TGTGCCAGCAGCGTAGTTTCGAGCTCCTACAATGAGCAGTTCTTC. This sequence encodes CASSVVSSSYNEQFF. The chain links TRBV9 to TRBJ2-1; D gene ambiguous. This CDR3 has 15 amino acids. Germline assignment: CDR1 SGDLS and CDR2 YYNGEE. Trimming took off 0 bases at V and 0 bases at J, with 7 bases between the two ends.

This chain links TRBV28 with TRBJ2-7, with TRBD2 matching over 10 bases. J lost 4 bases, V lost 8 bases, and 5 bases had no gene match. The CDR3 totals 13 residues. From germline, CDR1 is MDHEN and CDR2 SYDVKM. The CDR3 sequence: CASLAGGPYEQYF. The CDR3 bases are TGTGCCAGCTTAGCGGGAGGCCCTTACGAGCAGTACTTC. The whole variable domain, filled in from reference TRBV28 and TRBJ2-7, reads DVKVTQSSRYLVKRTGEKVFLECVQDMDHENMFWYRQDPGLGLRLIYFSYDVKMKEKGDIPEGYSVSREKKERFSLILESASTNQTSMYLCASLAGGPYEQYFGPGTRLTVT.

The gene calls are TRBV11-2 and TRBJ2-2; perhaps TRBD2 as D (6 bases). Trimming shortened V by 7 bases and J by 3 bases, and 21 bases separated the two germline ends. The CDR3 extends over 17 amino acids. The germline V gene has CDR1 SGHAT and CDR2 FQNNGV. The CDR3 loop reads CASTLRGEPQYTGELFF. The CDR3 DNA reads as TGTGCCAGCACCTTGCGGGGTGAACCCCAGTACACCGGGGAGCTGTTTTTT.

Turning to this clone: Its ends do not fully match the called genes, so a read error is possible. V usage is TRBV7-9 and J usage is TRBJ2-3; D unclear. The germline V gene has CDR1 SEHNR and CDR2 FQNEAQ (reference sequence). The CDR3 totals 12 residues. The CDR3 reads CSSSLSTDTQYF. The CDR3 nucleotides read TGTTCCAGCAGCTTATCAACAGATACGCAGTATTTT.

This clone was counted only a few times. The rearrangement uses TRBV11-2 and TRBJ2-4; D possibly corresponds to TRBD2 (7 bases). V was shortened by 2 bases and J by 6 bases, with 14 bases between the two germline ends. Germline values: CDR1 SGHAT, CDR2 FQNNGV. There are 15 residues in the CDR3. For the CDR3, the DNA is TGTGCCAGCAGCTTAAACGGGGGGCCGGTAAACATTCAGTACTTC. Amino acid sequence: CASSLNGGPVNIQYF.

V usage is TRBV30 and J usage is TRBJ2-7, with 7 bases identical to TRBD2. V gave up 1 base and J gave up 4 bases; unmatched junction bases: 10. CDR1 is GTSNPN and CDR2 is SVGIG in the germline V gene (reference sequence). The CDR3 spans 15 residues. The CDR3: CAWSGDVRENYEQYF. The CDR3 DNA sequence: TGTGCCTGGAGTGGGGATGTGCGGGAGAATTACGAGCAGTACTTC. The entire variable domain, with the rest obtained from reference TRBV30 and TRBJ2-7, is as follows: SQTIHQWPATLVQPVGSPLSLECTVEGTSNPNLYWYRQAAGRGLQLLFYSVGIGQISSEVPQNLSASRPQDRQFILSSKKLLLSDSGFYLCAWSGDVRENYEQYFGPGTRLTVT.

The chain combines TRBV5-1 with TRBJ2-3; no clear D. Trimming removed 2 bases at V and 4 bases at J, with 8 bases between. The CDR3 is made up of 13 amino acids. Germline CDR1 and CDR2: SGHRS and YFSETQ. The DNA of the CDR3 is TGCGCCAGCAGCTTACAGCAGGCAGATACGCAGTATTTT. Translation: CASSLQQADTQYF.

The gene calls are TRBV6-1 and TRBJ1-4, with 8 nucleotides matching TRBD1. Losses at the gene ends were 10 bases for V and 0 bases for J; bases not matched to a gene: 7. Germline V gene sequence: CDR1 MNHNS, CDR2 SASEGT. The CDR3 runs 15 residues. This chain's CDR3 is CANNDRGATNEKLFF. The CDR3 DNA reads TGTGCCAACAATGACAGGGGTGCAACTAATGAAAAACTGTTTTTT.

This chain uses TRBV19 with TRBJ1-1, with 8 nucleotides matching TRBD1. Per the germline V gene, CDR1 is LNHDA and CDR2 is SQIVND (reference sequence). V lost 5 bases, J lost 4 bases, and 3 bases stayed unmatched. CDR3 length: 13 residues. The CDR3, as DNA: TGTGCCAGTAGTTCCACAGGGGGCACTGAAGCTTTCTTT. Translated, it gives CASSSTGGTEAFF.

The V call is TRBV7-3, the J call TRBJ2-5; possible D gene TRBD1, 6 bases. The CDR3 runs 13 residues. With 3 bases removed from V and 5 bases from J, the gap between germline ends came to 10 bases. CDR1 is SGHTA, CDR2 FQGTGA, per germline. CDR3 loop: CASSFAGAETQYF. Written as DNA, the CDR3 is TGTGCCAGCAGCTTTGCAGGGGCGGAGACCCAGTACTTC.

The table lists this clone with a count of one. The junction departs from germline at one end; a sequencing error may be responsible. The chain has TRBV28 and TRBJ1-5; 7 bases fit TRBD1. CDR3 length: 14 amino acids. CDR1 is MDHEN and CDR2 is SYDVKM in the germline V gene. CDR3 in DNA: TGTGCCAGCATTACGGGACAGTTGGATCAGTCCCAGCATTTT. It is translated as CASITGQLDQSQHF. Looking up the rest from reference TRBV28 and TRBJ1-5 gives the full variable domain: DVKVTQSSRYLVKRTGEKVFLECVQDMDHENMFWYRQDPGLGLRLIYFSYDVKMKEKGDIPEGYSVSREKKERFSLILESASTNQTSMYLCASITGQLDQSQHFGDGTRLSIL.

This chain joins TRBV30 and TRBJ1-5; a weak D match, TRBD1 (6 bases). This CDR3 has 13 amino acids. CDR1 and CDR2 (germline): GTSNPN, SVGIG (reference sequence). V was clipped by 7 bases and J by 2 bases, with 12 bases between them. Written as DNA, the CDR3 is TGTGCCTTCGGGACAATGGGCAATCAGCCCCAGCATTTT. Residues: CAFGTMGNQPQHF.

The chain is built from TRBV2 and TRBJ1-5; 7 bases are a match to TRBD1. The CDR3 spans 14 residues. Germline trimming cut 6 bases from V and 0 bases from J; bases unmatched to any gene: 2. CDR1 and CDR2 (germline): SNHLY, FYNNEI. The CDR3 protein is CASRQGYSNQPQHF. CDR3 in DNA: TGTGCCAGCAGACAGGGGTATAGCAATCAGCCCCAGCATTTT.

V is TRBV6-5 and J is TRBJ2-1, with D maybe TRBD2 (5 bases). Trimming stripped 5 bases from V and 7 bases from J, with 12 bases between. The CDR3 has 13 amino acids. The germline gives CDR1 MNHEY, CDR2 SVGAGI. The CDR3 reads CASSELTSNEQFF. CDR3 DNA: TGTGCCAGCAGTGAGCTAACTAGTAATGAGCAGTTCTTC.

About this clone: This CDR3 is also generated by other DNA sequences in the sample. The rearrangement joins TRBV18 to TRBJ1-5; maybe TRBD1 (6 bases). CDR1 KGHSH and CDR2 LQKENI come from the germline V gene. V dropped 2 bases and J dropped 1 base, with 6 bases sitting between them. The CDR3 has 14 residues. The CDR3 DNA sequence: TGTGCCAGCTCACCAGGACAGAGCAATCAGCCCCAGCATTTT. Amino acids: CASSPGQSNQPQHF.

The V call is TRBV25-1, the J call TRBJ1-2; TRBD1 aligns across 7 bases. This CDR3 has 13 residues. Unmatched junction bases numbered 3, after V lost 4 bases and J lost 4 bases. The germline gives CDR1 MGHDK, CDR2 SYGVNS. This CDR3 is CASSVTGTYGYTF. The CDR3 region has the DNA TGTGCCAGCAGTGTGACAGGGACCTATGGCTACACCTTC.

The chain is built from TRBV28 and TRBJ1-5; D gene unclear. Germline lookup yields CDR1 MDHEN and CDR2 SYDVKM. CDR3 length: 13 residues. Trimming removed 5 bases at V and 4 bases at J, with 9 bases between. The CDR3 DNA follows: TGTGCCAGCAGTGAGGGAGTGAATCAGCCCCAGCATTTT. Its protein product is CASSEGVNQPQHF.

The chain joins TRBV6-6 to TRBJ1-1; no reliable D call. This CDR3 region has 14 residues. Trimming took 0 bases from V and 1 from J, leaving 6 bases between them. Germline values: CDR1 MNHNY, CDR2 SVGAGI (reference sequence). The CDR3, as DNA: TGTGCCAGCAGTTACTCGACAAAGAACACTGAAGCTTTCTTT. As protein: CASSYSTKNTEAFF.

The gene calls are TRBV25-1 and TRBJ2-7; 9 bases are a match to TRBD1. Germline CDR1 MGHDK, CDR2 SYGVNS. This CDR3 is built from 14 residues. With V trimmed by 4 bases and J by 2 bases, 3 bases remained unmatched. The CDR3: CASSGQGEPYEQYF. CDR3 coding DNA: TGTGCCAGCAGTGGACAGGGGGAACCCTACGAGCAGTACTTC.

The chain carries TRBV2 and TRBJ1-3, with TRBD1 matching over 7 bases. In germline, CDR1 is SNHLY, CDR2 FYNNEI. The CDR3 totals 16 residues. Trimming removed 4 bases from V and 0 bases from J; junction bases left unmatched: 6. This CDR3 reads CASSGQGSSSGNTIYF. The CDR3 DNA reads TGTGCCAGCAGTGGACAGGGCTCTAGCTCTGGAAACACCATATATTTT.

The CDR3 bases are TGTGCCAGTAGTCCTCCCGCGGACAGGGGGCACCAGCCCCAGCATTTT. It specifies CASSPPADRGHQPQHF. The J gene is TRBJ1-5, the V gene TRBV19; 11 nucleotides align to TRBD1. Germline trimming cut 5 bases from V and 7 bases from J; bases unmatched to any gene: 10. Germline-derived CDR1 and CDR2 are LNHDA and SQIVND (reference sequence). There are 16 residues in the CDR3.

The chain joins TRBV28 to TRBJ1-2; TRBD1 agrees at 9 bases. This CDR3 contains 16 residues. Germline CDR1 reads MDHEN; CDR2 reads SYDVKM. The J segment lost 3 bases and the V segment lost 6 bases, leaving 11 bases of the junction unmatched. The CDR3 nucleotides are TGTGCCAGCAGAACGGAACCGGGACAGGGAGACTATGGCTACACCTTC. This codes for CASRTEPGQGDYGYTF.

This clone was counted a few times. V usage is TRBV6-5 and J usage is TRBJ1-5; 7 bases fit TRBD1. The length of the CDR3 is 16 residues. Germline CDR1 reads MNHEY; CDR2 reads SVGAGI. The J segment lost 5 bases and the V segment lost 2 bases, leaving 9 bases of the junction unmatched. CDR3 region: CASSYVGQGEDQPQHF. The CDR3 DNA sequence: TGTGCCAGCAGTTACGTCGGGCAGGGGGAGGATCAGCCCCAGCATTTT.

V gene TRBV25-1 combines with J gene TRBJ2-1, with 7 bases that match TRBD2. The CDR3 covers 15 residues. From germline, CDR1 is MGHDK and CDR2 SYGVNS. V shed 2 bases, J shed 9 bases, and the junction held 10 bases outside the gene matches. CDR3 sequence (DNA): TGTGCCAGCAGTGAAAGGGGTAGCGGGTCTGGTGAGCAGTTCTTC. It translates to CASSERGSGSGEQFF.

V usage is TRBV27 and J usage is TRBJ2-7, with no clear D. V lost 4 bases to trimming and J lost 0 bases, with 7 bases between them. This CDR3 has 13 amino acids. Germline V CDR1 and CDR2: MNHEY, SMNVEV (reference sequence). CDR3 in DNA: TGTGCCAGCAGTTCCCCGAGCTCCTACGAGCAGTACTTC. Translating it yields CASSSPSSYEQYF.